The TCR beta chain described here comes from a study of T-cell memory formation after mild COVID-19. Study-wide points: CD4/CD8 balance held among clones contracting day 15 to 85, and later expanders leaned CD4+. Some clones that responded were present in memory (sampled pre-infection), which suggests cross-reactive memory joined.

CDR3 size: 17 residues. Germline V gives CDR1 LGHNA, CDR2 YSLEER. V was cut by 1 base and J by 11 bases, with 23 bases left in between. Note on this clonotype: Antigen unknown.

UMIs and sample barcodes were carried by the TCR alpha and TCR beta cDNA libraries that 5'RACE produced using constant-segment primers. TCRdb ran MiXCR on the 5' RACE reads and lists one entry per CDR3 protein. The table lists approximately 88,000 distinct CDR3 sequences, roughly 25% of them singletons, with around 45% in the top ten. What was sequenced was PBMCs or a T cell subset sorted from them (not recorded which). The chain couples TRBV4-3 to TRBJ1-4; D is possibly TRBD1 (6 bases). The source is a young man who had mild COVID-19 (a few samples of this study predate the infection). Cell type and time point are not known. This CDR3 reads CASSQGGGAWGAEKLFF. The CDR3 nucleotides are TGCGCCAGCAGCCAAGGTGGGGGCGCATGGGGGGCAGAGAAACTGTTTTTT.